This TCR beta chain originates from a study of PD-1 blockade in classical Hodgkin lymphoma. With regard to this clone: Antigen unknown.

The CDR3 sequence is 13 residues long. The germline V gene has CDR1 SGHRS and CDR2 YFSETQ. Between the trimmed V and J ends, which lost 5 bases and 7 bases, there was a span of 13 bases. Produced via immunoSEQ multiplex PCR; TCRdb's table is partial and in-frame only. This sample has tens of thousands of clones; 65% to 80% occur once, and the top ten carry around a quarter. Points from the study as a whole: The repertoire differences lack a defined cause, possibly disease activity or prior therapy. Only CD4+ TCR diversity, not CD8+, had risen significantly by C4D1. Healthy donors reportedly exceeded newly diagnosed patients in baseline TCR diversity. Prior to therapy, complete responders displayed diversity much like that of newly diagnosed patients.

Every patient was affected by relapse after autologous stem cell transplantation, while exposure to brentuximab vedotin was not uniform. The sequence derives from a human donor with classical Hodgkin lymphoma. The sample in question was peripheral blood mononuclear cells (PBMCs), obtained before the second cycle of nivolumab. The chain links TRBV5-1 to TRBJ1-5, with D unresolved. CDR3 amino acids: CASSRGLNQPQHF. CDR3 DNA: TGCGCCAGCAGTCGGGGTCTCAACCAGCCCCAGCATTTT.